The rows below give T cell receptor beta chains drawn from one sample of a study of immune cell composition in non-small cell lung cancer. The assay was immunoSEQ multiplex PCR, and TCRdb's table has in-frame clones only and misses some. The repertoire consists of some 2,500 clones, with around three quarters occurring once and the leading ten covering about 10%. The sequenced sample was lung tumor tissue. These receptors were collected from a human donor with non-small cell lung cancer. CDR3s include the opening cysteine and the closing phenylalanine or tryptophan. A D gene is named only where the DNA matches it firmly. Clone size appears in some rows only: once, few, many, or a class for an expanded clone.

j_gene | abundance | v_gene | d_gene | CDR3nt | CDR3aa
TRBJ2-7 | NA | TRBV4-1 | TRBD2 | TGCGCCAGCAGCCAAAGGTCTGGCGGGAGGACCTACGAGCAGTACTTC | CASSQRSGGRTYEQYF
TRBJ2-7 | NA | TRBV6-6 | NA | TGTGCCAGCAGCCACCTTAGAGGGGGAGCATCCTACGAGCAGTACTTC | CASSHLRGGASYEQYF
TRBJ2-7 | NA | TRBV5-5 | TRBD1 | TGTGCCAGCAGCTCGGGACAGGGCTACGAGCAGTACTTC | CASSSGQGYEQYF
TRBJ1-5 | once | TRBV19 | TRBD1 | TGTGCCAGTAGTGCTACAGGGGGGGGCCAGCCCCAGCATTTT | CASSATGGGQPQHF
TRBJ2-7 | NA | TRBV19 | TRBD2 | TGTGCCAGTAGTACGAGCGGGAGGGATCCCTACGAGCAGTACTTC | CASSTSGRDPYEQYF
TRBJ2-2 | NA | TRBV6-1 | NA | TGTGCCAGCAGTGAAGTAGGGGGGGCTGGCACCGGGGAGCTGTTTTTT | CASSEVGGAGTGELFF
TRBJ1-1 | NA | TRBV6-7 | TRBD1 | TGTGCCAGCATAATCCGCACCGGGACAGGGGGTCTGGGCGACACTGAAGCTTTCTTT | CASIIRTGTGGLGDTEAFF
TRBJ2-7 | NA | TRBV7-2 | TRBD2 | TGTGCCAGCAGCTCATCGGGACTAGCGCAATACGAGCAGTACTTC | CASSSSGLAQYEQYF
TRBJ1-1 | once | TRBV18 | NA | TGTGCCAGCTCACCACTCACCCTTCGATCAGGGGCGAACACTGAAGCTTTCTTT | CASSPLTLRSGANTEAFF
TRBJ2-7 | NA | TRBV4-2 | NA | TGTGCCAGCAGCCGCGGGACGGTTTACGAGCAGTACTTC | CASSRGTVYEQYF
TRBJ1-2 | NA | TRBV28 | TRBD1 | TGTGCCAGCAGTCGCGACAGGGCCACTAACTATGGCTACACCTTC | CASSRDRATNYGYTF
TRBJ2-7 | NA | TRBV18 | NA | TGTGCCAGCTCACATGGACAGTACGAGCAGTACTTC | CASSHGQYEQYF
TRBJ1-1 | few | TRBV6-4 | TRBD1 | TGTGCCAGCGGGGACAGGGTCAAGCCGGTGTCTTTCTTT | CASGDRVKPVSFF
TRBJ2-7 | NA | TRBV30 | TRBD2 | TGTGCCTGGAGTGTTGCGGGAGGGCACGAGCAGTACTTC | CAWSVAGGHEQYF
TRBJ2-3 | few | TRBV10-3 | TRBD2 | TGTGCCGTATCCCCGGCGGGAGTTACAGATACGCAGTATTTT | CAVSPAGVTDTQYF
TRBJ2-7 | NA | TRBV10-1 | NA | TGCGCCAGCAGTGGGAACGGACTGCCATCCTACGAGCAGTACTTC | CASSGNGLPSYEQYF
TRBJ2-7 | NA | TRBV2 | TRBD1 | TGTGCCAGCAGTGACGGCAGGGGGCGCGAGCAGTACTTC | CASSDGRGREQYF
TRBJ2-7 | NA | TRBV27 | TRBD2 | TGTGCCAGCAGTTTATTGGGCACTAGCGGCTACGAGCAGTACTTC | CASSLLGTSGYEQYF
TRBJ2-2 | NA | TRBV4-1 | NA | TGCGCCAGCAGCCAAGATCGTCGTATGAACACCGGGGAGCTGTTTTTT | CASSQDRRMNTGELFF
TRBJ2-7 | NA | TRBV29-1 | NA | TGCAGCGTTGCCCCCGTACGGTCCTCCGAGCAGTACTTC | CSVAPVRSSEQYF
TRBJ2-1 | NA | TRBV28 | NA | TGTGCCAGCAGTTTACAGGTAGCCTACAATGAGCAGTTCTTC | CASSLQVAYNEQFF
TRBJ1-1 | NA | TRBV6-6 | NA | TGTGCCAGCAGAATCGACAGAAACACTGAAGCTTTCTTT | CASRIDRNTEAFF